This T cell receptor (beta chain) was identified during a study of CD4 T cells in relation to SARS-CoV-2 and coronaviruses (dated by TCRdb to the early 2020s). Study-level background: The ViraFEST assay cultured PBMCs with antigen for around nine days, then sequenced TCR beta CDR3s to find antigen-specific clonal expansions. The negative reference condition was either a culture with an HIV-1 Nef peptide pool or a culture with no peptide. HLA restriction was mapped for shared crossreactive spike epitopes using patient-derived lymphoblastoid cell lines. At the level of individual TCR clonotypes, the study evaluated whether memory CD4+ T cells crossreact between the spike proteins of SARS-CoV-2 and those of common cold coronaviruses. The Adaptive Biotechnologies TCR-sequencing kit was used to sequence samples from three pre-COVID donors and the naive versus memory experiments, while other data came from Illumina-based sequencing. A different TCR-beta assay, based on Illumina, was used to sequence expansion assays from other donors in the study.

CDR1 and CDR2, per the germline V gene (reference sequence), are SEHNR and FQNEAQ. The cysteine opens and the phenylalanine closes a CDR3 of 15 amino acids. Solely the CDR3 DNA is kept, with 45 bases framed from the first base. Clipping removes 1 base from V and 3 bases from J, with 5 as the unmatched junction base count. The paper as a whole reports these results and caveats: No donor contributed both pre-pandemic and post-infection samples, which limited tracing the source of pre-existing responses. The study was limited by small numbers of patients and tested TCRs. Significantly weaker SARS-CoV-2-driven expansion was shown by crossreactive clones than by monoreactive clones, consistent with antigenic imprinting. Since the crossreactivity analysis centred on spike protein, crossreactivity against other viral proteins was not assessed. In roughly two thirds of donors, memory CD4+ clonotypes turned up that crossrecognized SARS-CoV-2 and at least one common cold coronavirus spike.

The library was built by means of the immunoSEQ multiplex PCR assay. The authors' analysis ran thus. During preprocessing, nonproductive sequences were removed, along with CDR3s that did not begin with C, did not end with F or W, or were shorter than 7 amino acids. Antigen-specific clonotypes were called with the MANAFEST web app, based on expansion relative to reference and other culture wells. To be counted as positive, a clone had to show significant expansion compared with the reference culture, at an FDR below 0.05, in 2 of 3 replicate wells. For a clone to be considered positive, significant expansion relative to all other tandem wells and an odds ratio above 5 were also required. CDR3 homology was quantified as pairwise Levenshtein distance, calculated with the stringdist R package after three terminal residues were trimmed from each end. The immuneACCESS repertoire file appears here via TCRdb, limited to in-frame rearrangements. These files lack a portion of the clones; in checked studies, under half of the deficit traces to unresolved V genes, and the cause of the others is not known. V, J and clone size are taken as reported in that table, and D and trimming were inferred from the DNA itself. Recorded for this sample are some 23,000 clones; about 82% of them occurred a single time. The top ten hold 20% to 25% of the sample.

With respect to this clone: It has no known antigen specificity. No base quality information exists; no much larger clone differs at one position.

CD4+ T cells from unexposed donors were collected before the COVID-19 pandemic (2011-2018). The EasySep CD4+ T cell isolation kit was used to isolate CD4+ T cells once the cultures had run for roughly eleven days. As cell number allowed, CD4+ T cells from unexposed donors were tested for reactivity to SARS-CoV-2 S and N and to four common cold coronavirus spike pools. PBMCs were cultured at a few million per well in IMDM supplemented with around 5.1% human AB serum and approximately 9.8 IU/ml IL-2. Half of the culture medium was replaced with fresh IL-2-containing medium on days 3 and 7. Triplicate replicate wells were generally used for each peptide culture condition. The leukapheresis product for the unexposed donors was obtained through commercial purchase. Ficoll-Paque PLUS gradient centrifugation was used to isolate PBMCs from either whole blood or leukapheresis product. PBMCs were either cryopreserved at -140°C or used fresh in the expansion assay. The QIAamp Micro DNA Kit was used to extract genomic DNA from the CD4+ T cells.

The sequence was obtained from a human donor in good health. This chain joins TRBV7-9 to TRBJ2-7; TRBD1 fits 8 bases in the junction. The sequenced sample was CD4+ T cells from PBMCs, cultured in vitro. The CDR3 reads as follows: CASSLGSTGGYEQYF. At the DNA level, the sequence is TGTGCCAGCAGCTTAGGCAGCACAGGGGGCTACGAGCAGTACTTC.